These 26 T cell receptor beta chains share one sample of origin, sequenced in a study of cytomegalovirus exposure and HLA in healthy donors. Clones were sequenced by immunoSEQ multiplex PCR, and TCRdb holds only the in-frame ones, with some missing. The table lists a few hundred thousand clones, nearly 90% of them singletons. The specimen sequenced was PBMCs. These receptors originate from a woman younger than 30 in good health and CMV-seronegative.

This chain connects TRBV5-4 to TRBJ1-2, with TRBD1 identical over 7 bases. The V and J ends lost 6 bases and 5 bases, in that order; junction bases with no gene match: 4. CDR3 size: 12 residues. Germline CDR1 and CDR2: SGHNT and YYREEE (reference sequence). CDR3 sequence: CASKGQNYGYTF. The CDR3 region has the DNA TGTGCCAGCAAGGGACAGAATTATGGCTACACCTTC.

This clone was detected only once. J is TRBJ2-7 and V is TRBV27; 10 positions agree with TRBD2. J gave up 2 bases and V 3 bases, and 7 bases lay outside the gene matches. CDR3 size: 16 residues. Germline CDR1 MNHEY, CDR2 SMNVEV (reference sequence). The CDR3 DNA follows: TGTGCCAGCAGTTTTTCCCGACTAGCGGGCACCTACGAGCAGTACTTC. Translated, it gives CASSFSRLAGTYEQYF.

The chain links TRBV6-6 to TRBJ2-5; perhaps TRBD1 as D (6 bases). Germline V gene sequence: CDR1 MNHNY, CDR2 SVGAGI (reference sequence). This CDR3 region has 11 residues. Deletions cut 2 bases from V and 12 bases from J, with 10 bases between. The CDR3 is CASSYGDTEYF. The CDR3 DNA follows: TGTGCCAGCAGTTACGGGGACACGGAGTACTTC.

V and J are TRBV15 and TRBJ1-2, with 9 bases identical to TRBD1. V dropped 5 bases and J dropped 8; count of bases not matched to a gene: 12. The CDR3 covers 15 residues. Germline V gene lookup returns CDR1 LNHNV and CDR2 YYDKDF (reference sequence). CDR3 loop: CATSSKRGQGIGYTF. For the CDR3, the DNA is TGTGCCACCAGCTCAAAACGCGGACAGGGGATAGGCTACACCTTC.

The chain uses TRBV7-6 and TRBJ1-1; D is undetermined. The CDR3 sequence is 14 residues long. The V end was cut by 6 bases, the J end by 0 bases, with 11 bases between. Germline loops: CDR1 SGHVS, CDR2 FNYEAQ. CDR3 sequence: CASSSGGMNTEAFF. The CDR3 DNA sequence: TGTGCCAGCAGTTCGGGAGGGATGAACACTGAAGCTTTCTTT.

The chain joins TRBV6-1 to TRBJ1-5, with TRBD1 matching 9 bases. The germline V gene has CDR1 MNHNS and CDR2 SASEGT. This CDR3 has 14 residues. J gave up 6 bases and V 4 bases, and 4 bases lay outside the gene matches. In nucleotides, the CDR3 is TGTGCCAGCAGTGTAACAGGGGGCAGTCAGCCCCAGCATTTT. Its translation: CASSVTGGSQPQHF.

V usage is TRBV6-5 and J usage is TRBJ1-1; TRBD1 is a possible D gene (5 bases). The length of the CDR3 is 13 residues. Looked up from germline, CDR1 is MNHEY and CDR2 is SVGAGI. Trimming stripped 8 bases from V and 3 bases from J, with 13 bases between. The CDR3 loop reads CASFVGRHTEAFF. CDR3 nucleotides: TGTGCCAGCTTTGTGGGGCGGCACACTGAAGCTTTCTTT.

This chain uses TRBV5-1 with TRBJ1-2, with D uncertain. Trimming stripped 5 bases from V and 1 base from J, with 21 bases between. Germline CDR1 reads SGHRS; CDR2 reads YFSETQ. This CDR3 has 17 amino acids. The CDR3 DNA reads TGCGCCAGCAGGGACCTACCTAGCAGAACTAATAACTATGGCTACACCTTC. Translating gives CASRDLPSRTNNYGYTF.

The rearrangement joins TRBV19 to TRBJ1-1, with no clear D. From germline, CDR1 is LNHDA and CDR2 SQIVND (reference sequence). The CDR3 has 13 amino acids. V dropped 3 bases and J dropped 3 bases, with 8 bases sitting between them. CDR3 loop: CASSITEYTEAFF. The DNA of the CDR3 is TGTGCCAGTAGTATCACGGAGTACACTGAAGCTTTCTTT.

A single count supports this clone. The chain employs TRBV5-5 and TRBJ1-4; a possible D gene is TRBD1 (5 bases). Germline assignment: CDR1 SGHKS and CDR2 YYEKEE (reference sequence). The CDR3 totals 19 residues. The V end was cut by 0 bases, the J end by 3 bases, with 21 bases between. The CDR3 DNA reads as TGTGCCAGCAGCTTGGCCATTGGGGCAGGAAAGGGGTCTAATGAAAAACTGTTTTTT. Its translation is CASSLAIGAGKGSNEKLFF. Full variable domain (missing parts from reference TRBV5-5 and TRBJ1-4): DAGVTQSPTHLIKTRGQQVTLRCSPISGHKSVSWYQQVLGQGPQFIFQYYEKEERGRGNFPDRFSARQFPNYSSELNVNALLLGDSALYLCASSLAIGAGKGSNEKLFFGSGTQLSVL.

This rearrangement joins TRBV28 to TRBJ1-2; a weak D match, TRBD1 (5 bases). The V end lost 3 bases, the J end lost 6 bases, and 23 bases lay between the germline ends. Germline V gives CDR1 MDHEN, CDR2 SYDVKM. CDR3 length: 17 residues. The CDR3 coding sequence is TGTGCCAGCAGTTTCTGGGGAGGGAAAGGGGCGAGTGATGGCTACACCTTC. Translation: CASSFWGGKGASDGYTF.

The CDR3 DNA reads TGTGCCAGCAGTGAATACAGGGAAGCCAACTATGGCTACACCTTC. Translating it yields CASSEYREANYGYTF. This chain links TRBV6-1 with TRBJ1-2; D might be TRBD1 (6 bases). The CDR3 spans 15 residues. CDR1 and CDR2 (germline): MNHNS, SASEGT. V gave up 2 bases and J gave up 2 bases, with 12 bases separating them.

V usage is TRBV19 and J usage is TRBJ1-1, with D unclear. The ends were cut back, 6 bases at V and 0 bases at J, with 8 bases in the middle. The V gene's germline CDR1 is LNHDA and CDR2 SQIVND (reference sequence). The CDR3 has 13 residues. CDR3 in amino acids: CASSLTLNTEAFF. CDR3 bases: TGTGCCAGTAGCCTGACTTTGAACACTGAAGCTTTCTTT.

This chain connects TRBV14 to TRBJ1-2; 7 bases line up with TRBD1. V trimming: 4 bases; J trimming: 5 bases; junction bases outside the gene matches: 7. The length of the CDR3 is 14 residues. CDR1 and CDR2 (germline): SGHDN, FVKESK. The chain's CDR3 is CASSPSTGRYGYTF. CDR3 sequence (DNA): TGTGCCAGCAGCCCTTCGACAGGGAGGTATGGCTACACCTTC.

Regarding this clone: This same CDR3 is encoded by further DNA sequences in the sample. This chain links TRBV2 with TRBJ2-5; TRBD1 might be the D (6 bases). CDR3 length: 13 residues. Germline V lookup: CDR1 SNHLY, CDR2 FYNNEI. V was pared by 6 bases and J by 5 bases, with 13 bases between. The CDR3 here is CASSQGQGETQYF. CDR3 bases: TGTGCCAGCAGCCAGGGGCAAGGGGAGACCCAGTACTTC.

V usage is TRBV10-3 and J usage is TRBJ1-3; 7 nucleotides line up with TRBD1. The ends lost 10 bases at V and 6 bases at J; junction bases unmatched: 9. CDR1 and CDR2 (germline): ENHRY, SYGVKD. The CDR3 has 13 residues. CDR3 residues: CATQGGEENTIYF. CDR3 coding DNA: TGTGCCACCCAGGGGGGAGAGGAAAACACCATATATTTT.

This clone was seen a handful of times. This chain connects TRBV10-1 to TRBJ1-5; 10 nucleotides agree with TRBD1. The germline V gene encodes CDR1 WNHNN and CDR2 SYGVQD (reference sequence). The CDR3 loop spans 13 amino acids. The V gene end was trimmed by 6 bases and the J gene end by 7 bases; junction bases not matched to a gene: 3. CDR3 sequence: CASRGQGTQPQHF. The DNA of the CDR3 is TGCGCCAGCAGGGGACAGGGGACACAGCCCCAGCATTTT.

The rearrangement joins TRBV10-2 to TRBJ1-6; D remains unclear. Germline assignment: CDR1 WSHSY and CDR2 SAAADI. This CDR3 region has 16 residues. The V end lost 3 bases, the J end lost 9 bases, and 18 bases lay between the germline ends. The CDR3 DNA is TGCGCCAGCAGTGACCAGGATCAGTCGGCAATTTCACCCCTCCACTTT. Amino acids: CASSDQDQSAISPLHF.

The count of this clone is one. The V and J genes are TRBV28 and TRBJ2-1, with 11 bases lining up with TRBD1. Per the germline V gene, CDR1 is MDHEN and CDR2 is SYDVKM. CDR3 size: 16 residues. J lost 3 bases, V lost 6 bases, and 7 bases had no gene match. The CDR3, as DNA: TGTGCCAGCAGCCCTAGGACAGGGGGCTACTACAATGAGCAGTTCTTC. Its protein is CASSPRTGGYYNEQFF.

The rearrangement links TRBV10-3 to TRBJ1-3; D not certain. The CDR3 contains 14 residues. The V end lost 5 bases, the J end lost 0 bases, and 8 bases lay between the germline ends. Looked up from germline, CDR1 is ENHRY and CDR2 is SYGVKD. In DNA form, the CDR3 reads TGTGCCATCAGTCTATCTGACTCTGGAAACACCATATATTTT. This translates into CAISLSDSGNTIYF.

V usage is TRBV6-5 and J usage is TRBJ2-2; possibly TRBD1 for D (6 bases). CDR3 length equals 14 residues. The germline V gene encodes CDR1 MNHEY and CDR2 SVGAGI. V was pared by 6 bases and J by 5 bases, with 13 bases between. CDR3 in DNA: TGTGCCAGCAGGCTCACAGGGTATACCGGGGAGCTGTTTTTT. Translation gives CASRLTGYTGELFF.

V and J are TRBV7-3 and TRBJ2-3, with TRBD2 as a possible D gene (5 bases). This CDR3 is built from 15 residues. Germline V gene lookup returns CDR1 SGHTA and CDR2 FQGTGA. V was clipped by 7 bases and J by 1 base, with 15 bases between them. CDR3 DNA: TGTGCCAGCACTCGCGGACGGGATGGCACAGATACGCAGTATTTT. This gives the protein CASTRGRDGTDTQYF.

This sequence joins TRBV27 and TRBJ2-3; the D gene is possibly TRBD2 (5 bases). The CDR3 loop spans 12 amino acids. Trimming removed 10 bases from V and 2 bases from J, with 10 bases in between. Germline values: CDR1 MNHEY, CDR2 SMNVEV (reference sequence). The CDR3 sequence is CATHRDTDTQYF. The CDR3 DNA follows: TGTGCCACACACCGGGACACAGATACGCAGTATTTT.

V is TRBV7-9 and J is TRBJ1-4; maybe TRBD1 (6 bases). Per germline, CDR1 SEHNR and CDR2 FQNEAQ (reference sequence). The V end was cut by 3 bases, the J end by 4 bases, with 9 bases between. The CDR3 has 14 residues. The CDR3 DNA follows: TGTGCCAGCAGCTTCGGACAGTATAATGAAAAACTGTTTTTT. As protein: CASSFGQYNEKLFF.

This sequence joins TRBV28 and TRBJ1-6, with no clear D. With 6 bases removed from V and 8 bases from J, the gap between germline ends came to 8 bases. Germline V CDR1 and CDR2: MDHEN, SYDVKM. The length of the CDR3 is 12 residues. CDR3 bases: TGTGCCAGCAGCCGGGGAGATTCACCCCTCCACTTT. Its translation is CASSRGDSPLHF.

The rearrangement uses TRBV2 and TRBJ1-5; TRBD1 might be the D (6 bases). The germline V gene has CDR1 SNHLY and CDR2 FYNNEI. The CDR3 is made up of 16 amino acids. V lost 7 bases, J lost 4 bases, and 20 bases lay in between. The CDR3 is CASNPGHRSRNQPQHF. CDR3 nucleotides: TGTGCCAGCAACCCGGGACATAGGTCCAGGAATCAGCCCCAGCATTTT.